This T cell receptor (beta chain) was documented in a study of molecular identifiers for immune sequencing clone quantification. This clonotype was picked up many times. Antigen unknown. Based on a CD8+CD4-CCR7+CD45RA+ profile, naive CD8 T cells were sorted. CDR1 is SGHTA, CDR2 FQGNSA, per germline. The CDR3 is 16 residues long. V trimming: 2 bases; J trimming: 3 bases; junction bases outside the gene matches: 6. Study results and caveats: In a background of 900,000 to 1,000,000 naive cells, spiked Jurkat TCR RNA from one cell was reportedly detectable.

Previously described methods and listed TCR primers produced bulk TCR libraries. TCRdb re-called the PCR reads with MiXCR, one entry per CDR3 protein. The sample comprises just under 650,000 distinct CDR3 sequences, about 20% of which are singletons, and 0.85% rests with the top ten. This clonotype was sampled from a human donor in good health. Some libraries in this study had Jurkat cell RNA spiked in. The chain uses TRBV7-2 and TRBJ2-5, with TRBD2 matching 10 bases. The sequenced sample consisted of naive CD8+ T cells from blood, with Jurkat cell RNA spiked in. The subset was: FACS-sorted CD8+CD4-CCR7+CD45RA+ naive T cells. The CDR3 reads CASSLSPGLAEETQYF. The CDR3 coding sequence is TGTGCCAGCAGCTTAAGCCCAGGACTAGCGGAAGAGACCCAGTACTTC.